Listed below are T cell receptor beta chains from one sample, sequenced in a study of blood T cells in healthy people across ages. TCRdb re-derived calls from the 5' RACE reads in MiXCR, one entry per CDR3 protein. The data show around 1,500,000 distinct CDR3 sequences, 25% to 30% seen once. Input material: blood. These receptors were collected from a woman aged 30 to 39 in good health. Each CDR3 is given with its conserved first and last residue. The order of the fields is clone size, D gene, V gene, J gene, CDR3 DNA, CDR3 protein. A D gene is named only where the DNA matches it firmly. Clone size is not always given. Where it is, it says once, few, many or a class for expanded clones.

many	TRBD2	TRBV20-1	TRBJ2-7	TGCAGTGCTAGTGGACTAGCGGGCTTATCCTACGAGCAGTACTTC	CSASGLAGLSYEQYF
few	NA	TRBV5-1	TRBJ1-4	TGCGCCAGCGGCAGTGAAACTAATGAAAAACTGTTTTTT	CASGSETNEKLFF
NA	NA	TRBV5-1	TRBJ1-1	TGCGCCAGCAGCTCTTCCCTCGGGAGACGATCTGAAGCTTTCTTT	CASSSSLGRRSEAFF
NA	NA	TRBV7-2	TRBJ1-2	TGTGCCAGCACCATAGACAGGACCTATGGCTACACCTTC	CASTIDRTYGYTF
NA	TRBD2	TRBV4-2	TRBJ2-3	TGTGCCAGCAGCCAAGAGTGGTGGAGCGGGGGGTCGATTGCAGATACGCAGTATTTT	CASSQEWWSGGSIADTQYF
NA	NA	TRBV12-5	TRBJ2-1	TGTGCTAGTGGTTTGGGCCCAGGGGCCTACAATGAGCAGTTCTTC	CASGLGPGAYNEQFF
NA	NA	TRBV24-1	TRBJ2-5	TGTGCCACCGAGTATCGGGAGACCCAGTACTTC	CATEYRETQYF
NA	TRBD2	TRBV12-5	TRBJ2-1	TGTGCTAGTGGTTTCCTCCTTACTAGCGGGAGGAACAATGAGCAGTTCTTC	CASGFLLTSGRNNEQFF
many	TRBD2	TRBV9	TRBJ2-1	TGTGCCAGCAGCGGGGGACTAGCAGGGAATGAGCAGTTCTTC	CASSGGLAGNEQFF
NA	NA	TRBV6-1	TRBJ1-2	TGTGCCAGCAGAACCACAGGGTGGGATGGCTACACCTTC	CASRTTGWDGYTF
few	NA	TRBV29-1	TRBJ1-4	TGCAGCGCAGAAGGACGGAATGAAAAACTGTTTTTT	CSAEGRNEKLFF
many	NA	TRBV3-1	TRBJ2-7	TGTGCCAGCAGCCTAAAACTGACAGACCTATCCTCCTACGAGCAGTACTTC	CASSLKLTDLSSYEQYF
NA	TRBD2	TRBV5-1	TRBJ2-5	TGCGCCAGCAGCTTCGGAGTGGGCGGGAGGATAGAGACCCAGTACTTC	CASSFGVGGRIETQYF
NA	NA	TRBV7-9	TRBJ2-3	TGTGCCAGCAGCTTAGGAGTGGCGACCACAGATACGCAGTATTTT	CASSLGVATTDTQYF
NA	NA	TRBV7-9	TRBJ2-5	TGTGCCAGCAGCCCGGCGAGTAAGGCGGGGGCCCGGGAGACCCAGTACTTC	CASSPASKAGARETQYF
NA	NA	TRBV10-3	TRBJ2-3	TGTGTCATCAGTGAGTTTGCAGATACGCAGTATTTT	CVISEFADTQYF
many	TRBD2	TRBV12-3/TRBV12-4	TRBJ2-1	TGTGCCAGCAGTGACATAGCGGGTAGGCAGTTCTTC	CASSDIAGRQFF
few	NA	TRBV5-1	TRBJ2-3	TGCGCCAGCAGCTTTCGACTACTCACAGATACGCAGTATTTT	CASSFRLLTDTQYF
many	NA	TRBV27	TRBJ2-6	TGTGCCAGCAGTCCAGGACAGCATGGGGCCAACGTCCTGACTTTC	CASSPGQHGANVLTF
few	NA	TRBV21-1	TRBJ2-1	TGTGCCAGTATTACAGGGCTAGCGTGTCCTTGGGGGGTGCAGTTCTTC	CASITGLACPWGVQFF
many	TRBD2	TRBV7-2	TRBJ2-4	TGTGCCAGCAGCCCTCCGGGACTAGCAGGAAAAAACATTCAGTACTTC	CASSPPGLAGKNIQYF
NA	NA	TRBV10-3	TRBJ1-1	TGTGCCATCAGGGTTGCACCAGGGGCTGAAGCTTTCTTT	CAIRVAPGAEAFF
few	NA	TRBV28	TRBJ2-7	TGTGCCAGCAGTTTGCCCACGACAGGACAATACGAGCAGTACTTC	CASSLPTTGQYEQYF
NA	TRBD1	TRBV5-1	TRBJ2-7	TGCGCCAGCAGTTTAGCACACAATTGGCCAGGGGGAGACTCCTACGGGCAGTACTTC	CASSLAHNWPGGDSYGQYF
few	TRBD2	TRBV7-2	TRBJ2-7	TGTGCCAGCAGCTACGGGACTAGCGGGGGAAAGCAGTACTTC	CASSYGTSGGKQYF
few	TRBD1	TRBV5-1	TRBJ1-1	TGCGCCAGCAGCACCATCGACAGGGGATTCAAGGGTGAAGCTTTCTTT	CASSTIDRGFKGEAFF
NA	NA	TRBV4-1	TRBJ1-2	TGCGCCAGCAGCCAAGGTGACAGCAGGAACTATGGCTACACCTTC	CASSQGDSRNYGYTF
many	TRBD2	TRBV28	TRBJ2-5	TGTGCCAGCACCCTGGGACTAGCGGGGGGGTCCTCGTCTGAGACCCAGTACTTC	CASTLGLAGGSSSETQYF
NA	TRBD1	TRBV20-1	TRBJ2-3	TGCAGCGGGTACCAGGGGGCGCGGCGAGATACGCAGTATTTT	CSGYQGARRDTQYF
many	TRBD2	TRBV5-1	TRBJ2-5	TGCGCCAGCAGCTTGATTCCCAACATAGCGGGAGAGACCCAGTACTTC	CASSLIPNIAGETQYF
many	TRBD1	TRBV27	TRBJ2-4	TGTGCCAGCAGTCCGGGACAGGGGTTTAACATTCAGTACTTC	CASSPGQGFNIQYF
many	NA	TRBV4-3	TRBJ2-7	TGCGCCAGCAGCCAAGTGTACCCTAGTCGGGGCTACGAGCAGTACTTC	CASSQVYPSRGYEQYF
NA	NA	TRBV7-2	TRBJ1-1	TGTGCCAGCAGCTTAACCCCGGACAGGAACACTGAAGCTTTCTTT	CASSLTPDRNTEAFF
NA	TRBD2	TRBV4-3	TRBJ2-3	TGCGCCAGCAGCCAAGAGGCGCTAGCGGCAGATACGCAGTATTTT	CASSQEALAADTQYF
few	NA	TRBV10-3	TRBJ1-1	TGTGCCATCAGCCGGGGACTGCTGAACACTGAAGCTTTCTTT	CAISRGLLNTEAFF
NA	TRBD2	TRBV11-1	TRBJ2-7	TGTGCCAGCACCCCAAGGGAGGGGAACTACGAGCAGTACTTC	CASTPREGNYEQYF
few	NA	TRBV28	TRBJ2-7	TGTGCCAGCAGTTTAGGGGGGCCGGTAGCCGAGCAGTACTTC	CASSLGGPVAEQYF
few	TRBD2	TRBV15	TRBJ2-2	TGTGCCACCAGCAGAGATGAGGCTAGCGGGAGATCCGGGGAGCTGTTTTTT	CATSRDEASGRSGELFF
few	TRBD1	TRBV11-2	TRBJ2-3	TGTGCCAGCAGCCTGAGAACCGGGACAGGGTTCCATACGCAGTATTTT	CASSLRTGTGFHTQYF
NA	TRBD2	TRBV12-3/TRBV12-4	TRBJ2-3	TGTGCCAGCAGCCCCACTGGGGAGGGGCGGGGGGAGAAAACAGATACGGAGTATTTT	CASSPTGEGRGEKTDTEYF
NA	NA	TRBV14	TRBJ2-1	TGTGCCTGCAGCCAAGGTGGTTCCTACGAGCAGTTCTTC	CACSQGGSYEQFF
many	NA	TRBV29-1	TRBJ2-7	TGCAGCGTTAGGGACAACTCCTACGAGCAGTACTTC	CSVRDNSYEQYF
few	NA	TRBV10-3	TRBJ1-2	TGTGCCATCAGTGAGGACAATGACAACTATGGCTACACCTTC	CAISEDNDNYGYTF
many	TRBD1	TRBV6-5	TRBJ2-7	TGTGCCACCAACAGGGGGATCCGGAACAGTTATTACGAGCAGTACTTC	CATNRGIRNSYYEQYF
NA	NA	TRBV15	TRBJ1-1	TGTGCCACCAGCAGAGAAGTTGAAGGGCCTGGTTATGCTTTCTTT	CATSREVEGPGYAFF
NA	NA	TRBV3-1	TRBJ1-2	TGTGCCAGCAGCCTTCAACAGGGAGACGCGGGTGGCTACACCTTC	CASSLQQGDAGGYTF
NA	TRBD2	TRBV5-4	TRBJ2-1	TGTGCCAGCAGCCTGACTGGCGGGAGGGCCCTCGATGAGCAGTTCTTC	CASSLTGGRALDEQFF
few	NA	TRBV7-2	TRBJ2-7	TGTGCCAGCAGCGCAGGGGCTAGCGAGGCCTACGAGCAGTACTTC	CASSAGASEAYEQYF
few	NA	TRBV6-2/TRBV6-3	TRBJ2-1	TGTGCCAGCAGTTATCTTTCGACTAGCTCCTACAATGAGCAGTTCTTC	CASSYLSTSSYNEQFF
NA	NA	TRBV7-9	TRBJ2-1	TGTGCCAGCAGCCCACATCCGGCTCGCGATGAGCAGTTCTTC	CASSPHPARDEQFF
few	TRBD1	TRBV6-5	TRBJ1-2	TGTGCCAGCAGACAGGGGGATAAAGGCTACACCTTC	CASRQGDKGYTF
NA	NA	TRBV4-3	TRBJ2-3	TGCGCCAGCAGCCAAGAGTGGACGGGGGCAGGAGATACGCAGTATTTT	CASSQEWTGAGDTQYF
NA	NA	TRBV5-1	TRBJ1-1	TGCACCAGCAGCTGGGGCACTGAAGCTTTCTTT	CTSSWGTEAFF
few	NA	TRBV28	TRBJ2-3	TGTGCCGGCAGTCCAGGGAGCACAGATACGCAGTATTTT	CAGSPGSTDTQYF
few	NA	TRBV4-2	TRBJ1-4	TGTGCCAGCAGCCGCCAGGCGAATCGTGAAACTAATGAAAAACTGTTTTTT	CASSRQANRETNEKLFF
NA	TRBD2	TRBV5-1	TRBJ2-7	TGCGCCAGCAGCTTGGTAGGCGGGGGAAGCTCCTACGAGCAGTACTTC	CASSLVGGGSSYEQYF
NA	TRBD2	TRBV7-2	TRBJ2-3	TGTGCCAGCAGCCTAGCGGGAGGCCCCAGCGGGACAGATACGCAGTATTTT	CASSLAGGPSGTDTQYF